The entry below gives a single T cell receptor (beta chain) sequence along with its context. This entry belongs to a study of shared clonotypes between healthy human individuals. As for the study in general: CD4 naive cells filled three plates per donor, CD4 memory three, CD8 naive two and CD8 memory one.

The CDR3 totals 13 residues. The germline gives CDR1 MDHEN, CDR2 SYDVKM. The V gene lost 3 bases and the J gene lost 2 bases, with 8 bases spanning the gap. Method: immunoSEQ multiplex PCR; TCRdb's copy keeps in-frame clones and lacks some. The sample includes more than 1.2 million clones, 97% to 99% of them seen just once. The TCR originated in a young man in good health. The chain has TRBV28 and TRBJ2-7, with D maybe TRBD1 (5 bases). Sequencing was performed on naive CD4+ T cells sorted from blood. Subset: CD45RA+ positively selected. CDR3 protein: CASSLDTPYEQYF. In DNA, the CDR3 is TGTGCCAGCAGTTTGGACACTCCCTACGAGCAGTACTTC.